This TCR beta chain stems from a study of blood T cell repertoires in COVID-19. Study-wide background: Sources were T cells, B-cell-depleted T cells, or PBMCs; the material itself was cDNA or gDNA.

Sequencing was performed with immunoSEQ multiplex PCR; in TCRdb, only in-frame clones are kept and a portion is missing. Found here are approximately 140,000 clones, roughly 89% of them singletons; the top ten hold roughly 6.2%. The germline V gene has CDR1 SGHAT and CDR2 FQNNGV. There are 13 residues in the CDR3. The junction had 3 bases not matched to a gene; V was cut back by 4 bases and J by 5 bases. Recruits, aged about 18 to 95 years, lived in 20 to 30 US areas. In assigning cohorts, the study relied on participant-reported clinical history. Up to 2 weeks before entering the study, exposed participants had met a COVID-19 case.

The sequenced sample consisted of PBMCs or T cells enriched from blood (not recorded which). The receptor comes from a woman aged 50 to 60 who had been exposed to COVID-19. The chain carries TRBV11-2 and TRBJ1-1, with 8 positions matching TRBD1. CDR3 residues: CASSSDRGTEAFF. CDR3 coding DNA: TGTGCCAGCAGCTCTGACAGGGGAACTGAAGCTTTCTTT.